The 10 T cell receptor beta chains below all came from one sample that was sequenced in a study of cytomegalovirus exposure and HLA in healthy donors. The PCR employed 60 Vbeta primers together with 13 Jbeta primers. Generated by immunoSEQ multiplex PCR, the TCRdb table keeps only in-frame clones and is missing some. The repertoire holds 75,000 to 80,000 clones, with around 81% as singletons. The source material was PBMCs. These receptor sequences come from a male donor in good health and CMV-seronegative.

This chain connects TRBV7-2 to TRBJ2-3; 14 nucleotides line up with TRBD2. The germline V gene has CDR1 SGHTA and CDR2 FQGNSA. With V trimmed by 5 bases and J by 6 bases, 7 bases remained unmatched. There are 16 residues in the CDR3. The DNA of the CDR3 is TGTGCCAGCAGCGGTCGACTAGCGGGGGGGCCGGATACGCAGTATTTT. As protein: CASSGRLAGGPDTQYF.

The V gene is TRBV4-1, the J gene TRBJ2-2; D possibly corresponds to TRBD2 (6 bases). Trimming stripped 4 bases from V and 3 bases from J, with 15 bases between. This CDR3 comprises 16 residues. The germline gives CDR1 MGHRA, CDR2 YSYEKL. CDR3 sequence reads: CASSRYTGTDTGELFF. DNA of the CDR3: TGCGCCAGCAGCCGATATACCGGGACTGACACCGGGGAGCTGTTTTTT.

This chain joins TRBV4-1 and TRBJ2-3, with D possibly matching TRBD2 (5 bases). Trimming took off 0 bases at V and 0 bases at J, with 7 bases between the two ends. The length of the CDR3 is 15 residues. Germline V gene data show CDR1 as MGHRA and CDR2 as YSYEKL. DNA for the CDR3: TGCGCCAGCAGCCAAGAAGTAGCGAGCACAGATACGCAGTATTTT. Amino acids: CASSQEVASTDTQYF.

The CDR3 protein is CASSRSAGGDTGELFF. CDR3 coding DNA: TGTGCCAGCAGCCGGTCGGCGGGGGGTGACACCGGGGAGCTGTTTTTT. V gene TRBV5-5 combines with J gene TRBJ2-2; 8 nucleotides match TRBD2. CDR1 and CDR2 from the germline V gene are SGHKS and YYEKEE (reference sequence). This CDR3 is 16 amino acids long. V gave up 4 bases and J gave up 3 bases; unmatched junction bases: 8.

The sample holds one count of this clone. The rearrangement links TRBV19 to TRBJ1-5, with TRBD1 as a possible D gene (6 bases). Germline CDR1 reads LNHDA; CDR2 reads SQIVND (reference sequence). This CDR3 spans 12 amino acids. Between the trimmed V and J ends, which lost 11 bases and 4 bases, there was a span of 12 bases. CDR3 residues: CAVKGVNQPQHF. The CDR3 nucleotides are TGTGCCGTAAAGGGGGTAAATCAGCCCCAGCATTTT.

This clone was seen more than once but under ten times. The V gene is TRBV19, the J gene TRBJ1-1; D is possibly TRBD1 (5 bases). The CDR3 extends over 13 amino acids. Looked up from germline, CDR1 is LNHDA and CDR2 is SQIVND (reference sequence). V was pared by 9 bases and J by 6 bases, with 17 bases between. The CDR3 DNA reads as TGTGCCAGCAGAACGGGGGGTATGCCTGAAGCTTTCTTT. It is translated as CASRTGGMPEAFF.

The J gene is TRBJ1-1, the V gene TRBV28; D is possibly TRBD1 (5 bases). Germline CDR1 and CDR2: MDHEN and SYDVKM. The V end was cut by 6 bases, the J end by 2 bases, with 13 bases between. The CDR3 consists of 14 residues. The CDR3 region is CASRIHDRNTEAFF. In DNA, the CDR3 is TGTGCCAGCAGAATCCATGACAGAAACACTGAAGCTTTCTTT.

The rearrangement links TRBV10-1 to TRBJ2-7; weak D call: TRBD1 (5 bases). In germline, CDR1 is WNHNN, CDR2 SYGVQD (reference sequence). V was cut by 0 bases and J by 3 bases, with 9 bases left in between. The CDR3 is made up of 14 amino acids. The CDR3 is CASSESDRDYEQYF. The DNA for the CDR3 is TGCGCCAGCAGTGAGTCAGACAGAGACTACGAGCAGTACTTC.

The chain carries TRBV5-1 and TRBJ2-7; 8 positions match TRBD2. The V and J ends lost 0 bases and 2 bases, in that order; junction bases with no gene match: 4. The germline gives CDR1 SGHRS, CDR2 YFSETQ. The CDR3 covers 15 residues. CDR3 in amino acids: CASSLVGSGAYEQYF. DNA of the CDR3: TGCGCCAGCAGCTTGGTGGGTAGCGGGGCCTACGAGCAGTACTTC.

This chain connects TRBV10-3 to TRBJ1-6, with D tentatively TRBD1 (5 bases). Germline lookup yields CDR1 ENHRY and CDR2 SYGVKD. This CDR3 has 15 amino acids. Trimming stripped 8 bases from V and 7 bases from J, with 18 bases between. The CDR3 DNA reads TGTGCCATCCACCTAGACGGGGCGGGGAATTCACCCCTCCACTTT. Residues: CAIHLDGAGNSPLHF.